This is a list of T cell receptor beta chains from one sample in a study of shared clonotypes between healthy human individuals. Assay used: immunoSEQ multiplex PCR; TCRdb lists only in-frame clones, some missing. The sample carries roughly 2.5 million clones, over 85% recorded once. Sequencing was done on a sample of naive CD4+ T cells sorted from blood. The receptors here all came from a young man in good health. The CDR3 runs from the conserved cysteine through the conserved F or W. The D gene is left open where the match is weak. Clone size is stated in some rows and not others, as once, few, many or a class when expanded.

>TRBD2|TRBJ2-1|15|-|TRBV6-5
TGTGCCAGCAGTCGAGGACTAGCGGCCTACAATGAGCAGTTCTTC
CASSRGLAAYNEQFF
>TRBD2|TRBJ2-3|15|-|TRBV7-2
TGTGCCAGCAGCATGGGACTAGCGAGCACAGATACGCAGTATTTT
CASSMGLASTDTQYF
>-|TRBJ1-1|15|-|TRBV19
TGTGCCAGTAAAAGGGGGGCGGAGGTTAACACTGAAGCTTTCTTT
CASKRGAEVNTEAFF
>-|TRBJ1-2|14|-|TRBV5-1
TGCGCCAGCAGCTTGGATATAACAGCCTATGGCTACACCTTC
CASSLDITAYGYTF
>-|TRBJ2-1|22|-|TRBV7-3
TGTGCCAGCAGCTTATTTTCCCAGTCCCTTCCGGACTCGGGTAGCTCCTACAATGAGCAGTTCTTC
CASSLFSQSLPDSGSSYNEQFF
>-|TRBJ1-5|13|-|TRBV5-6
TGTGCCAGCAGCTTGAATCCTTCGGAGCCCCAGCATTTT
CASSLNPSEPQHF
>TRBD1|TRBJ2-5|16|-|TRBV7-8
TGTGCCAGCAGCCCTGGGACAGCCACCTTCCAAGAGACCCAGTACTTC
CASSPGTATFQETQYF
>-|TRBJ1-2|13|-|TRBV27
TGTGCCAGCAGTTTTAAAAGTAACTATGGCTACACCTTC
CASSFKSNYGYTF
>TRBD1|TRBJ1-4|15|-|TRBV30
TGTGCCTGGAGCGACTCCGGGACAGGGGTCGAAAAACTGTTTTTT
CAWSDSGTGVEKLFF
>TRBD1|TRBJ2-5|16|-|TRBV6-5
TGTGCCAGCAGCTACCGGGACAGGGGCCACCAGGCGACCCAGTACTTC
CASSYRDRGHQATQYF
>TRBD1|TRBJ1-5|16|-|TRBV23-1
TGCGGGAACGGCGGGACAGACGTTTATAGCAATCAGCCCCAGCATTTT
CGNGGTDVYSNQPQHF
>-|TRBJ2-5|12|-|TRBV2
TGTGCCGGAGGGACAGTTCAAGAGACCCAGTACTTC
CAGGTVQETQYF
>-|TRBJ1-1|16|-|TRBV5-1
TGCGCCAGCAGCTTGGGCGGGGGGACTAAGAACACTGAAGCTTTCTTT
CASSLGGGTKNTEAFF
>TRBD1|TRBJ1-1|16|-|TRBV6-5
TGTGCCAGCAGTTACTCGCCCCAGGGGGTGAGTACTGAAGCTTTCTTT
CASSYSPQGVSTEAFF
>-|TRBJ1-4|16|-|TRBV28
TGTGCCAGCATCTCAAACCCCGGACAGAGTATGGAAAAACTGTTTTTT
CASISNPGQSMEKLFF
>-|TRBJ1-5|14|-|TRBV18
TGTGCCAGCTCACCGCTCAATAGCAATCAGCCCCAGCATTTT
CASSPLNSNQPQHF
>-|TRBJ1-3|16|-|TRBV12-5
TGTGCTAGTGGTTTGGTTATAGGGGAGGTCGGAAACACCATATATTTT
CASGLVIGEVGNTIYF
>TRBD2|TRBJ2-5|15|-|TRBV4-1
TGCGCCAGCAGAAGCGGGGGCCCCCTAACAGAGACCCAGTACTTC
CASRSGGPLTETQYF
>-|TRBJ2-2|15|-|TRBV5-1
TGCGCCAGCAGCTTGGCCTCCGGTCACACCGGGGAGCTGTTTTTT
CASSLASGHTGELFF
>-|TRBJ1-1|13|-|TRBV4-3
TGCGCCAGCAGCCAAGGTGGGACGACTGAAGCTTTCTTT
CASSQGGTTEAFF
>TRBD1|TRBJ2-7|14|-|TRBV7-2
TGTGCCAGCAGCTTTGCGGACAGGACCTACGAGCAGTACTTC
CASSFADRTYEQYF
>-|TRBJ2-7|13|-|TRBV28
TGTGCCAGCAGTTTCCCCGGCTTGGGGGAGCAGTACTTC
CASSFPGLGEQYF
>-|TRBJ1-2|17|once|TRBV25-1
TGTGCCAGCAGTGGGCTGAGGTACGGGACATCGTCGGGTGGCTACACCTTC
CASSGLRYGTSSGGYTF
>TRBD2|TRBJ2-5|17|-|TRBV9
TGTGCCAGCAGTCCTGGGACTAGCGGGGGCATCCAAGAGACCCAGTACTTC
CASSPGTSGGIQETQYF
>-|TRBJ2-7|13|-|TRBV19
TGTGCCAGTAGTCTACAGGGTACATACGAGCAGTACTTC
CASSLQGTYEQYF
>TRBD1|TRBJ2-7|15|-|TRBV5-1
TGCGCCAGCAGCTTGTTGGACAGGGGGAGCCACGAGCAGTACTTC
CASSLLDRGSHEQYF
>-|TRBJ1-6|16|-|TRBV21-1
TGTGCCAGCACCCCCATGAAGAGCTCCTATAATTCACCCCTCCACTTT
CASTPMKSSYNSPLHF
>TRBD1|TRBJ1-6|13|once|TRBV6-1
TGTGCCGGAGAGGGGGCTGGTAATTCACCCCTCCACTTT
CAGEGAGNSPLHF
>TRBD1|TRBJ1-4|12|-|TRBV5-4
TGTGCCAGCAGCACAGGGACAGGGGAACTGTTTTTT
CASSTGTGELFF
>-|TRBJ1-1|15|-|TRBV27
TGTGCCAGCAGTTCATACAGGGACTCGGGCACTGAAGCTTTCTTT
CASSSYRDSGTEAFF
>-|TRBJ2-1|16|-|TRBV7-2
TGTGCCAGCAGCTTAGACAGCGGAAGCTCCTACAATGAGCAGTTCTTC
CASSLDSGSSYNEQFF
>TRBD1|TRBJ1-1|17|-|TRBV19
TGTGCCACCCTAAAATGGACAGGGACGGGGATGAACACTGAAGCTTTCTTT
CATLKWTGTGMNTEAFF
>TRBD1|TRBJ2-7|15|once|TRBV6-5
TGTGCCAGCAGTTACGCCCCCGACAGGGTCTACGAGCAGTACTTC
CASSYAPDRVYEQYF
>-|TRBJ1-5|14|once|TRBV6-5
TGTGCCAGCAGGCCTGGGACGCCGGGAGATCCCCAGCATTTT
CASRPGTPGDPQHF
>-|TRBJ1-2|15|-|TRBV7-9
TGTGCCAGCAGCTTAGAGAGGTTGGGGAACTATGGCTACACCTTC
CASSLERLGNYGYTF
>TRBD1|TRBJ1-1|16|-|TRBV5-6
TGTGCCAGCAGTTCGGACAGGGGGTATGTGAACACTGAAGCTTTCTTT
CASSSDRGYVNTEAFF
>-|TRBJ2-4|12|-|TRBV2
TGTGCCAGCACGGAGGGGGCAAACATTCAGTACTTC
CASTEGANIQYF
>TRBD2|TRBJ2-1|15|-|TRBV19
TGTGCCAGTAATCTAGCGGGAGGGGTCGGCAATGAGCAGTTCTTC
CASNLAGGVGNEQFF
>TRBD1|TRBJ1-5|16|-|TRBV28
TGTGCCAGCAGCTCGGGACAGTTCTATAGCAATCAGCCCCAGCATTTT
CASSSGQFYSNQPQHF
>-|TRBJ1-6|14|once|TRBV9
TGTGCCAGCAGCGGGGGGAGGGGAGGTTCACCCCTCCACTTT
CASSGGRGGSPLHF
>TRBD2|TRBJ2-3|17|-|TRBV5-1
TGCGCCAGCAGCTTGGCCACAACTAGCGGGGCCCGGGATACGCAGTATTTT
CASSLATTSGARDTQYF
>TRBD1|TRBJ1-5|15|once|TRBV6-5
TGTGCCAGCAGTTACTCGGACAGGCTGAATCAGCCCCAGCATTTT
CASSYSDRLNQPQHF
>-|TRBJ1-2|15|-|TRBV9
TGTGCCAGCAGCAAATCCGAACGGGCTAACTATGGCTACACCTTC
CASSKSERANYGYTF
>TRBD1|TRBJ1-3|14|once|TRBV28
TGTGCCAGCAGTTCAGGACAGGGATTCAACACCATATATTTT
CASSSGQGFNTIYF
>-|TRBJ1-2|13|-|TRBV10-3
TGTGCCATCAGTGAAACAGAAATCTATGGCTACACCTTC
CAISETEIYGYTF
>-|TRBJ2-3|14|-|TRBV5-5
TGTGCCAGCAGCTTGGTTCTAGCTTCAGATACGCAGTATTTT
CASSLVLASDTQYF
>TRBD1|TRBJ2-7|14|-|TRBV9
TGTGCCAGCAGCGCGGGACAGGGACCCTACGAGCAGTACTTC
CASSAGQGPYEQYF
>TRBD1|TRBJ2-5|16|-|TRBV6-5
TGTGCCAGCAGTTACGGGGGGACAGGGGCCCAAGAGACCCAGTACTTC
CASSYGGTGAQETQYF
>-|TRBJ1-2|13|-|TRBV4-3
TGCGCCAGCAGCCAAGATCAGGGGCGCGGCTACACCTTC
CASSQDQGRGYTF
>TRBD2|TRBJ2-5|17|-|TRBV5-1
TGCGCCAGCAGCTTGGAGGGACTAGCGGGAGTAGGGGAGACCCAGTACTTC
CASSLEGLAGVGETQYF
>TRBD2|TRBJ2-3|15|-|TRBV19
TGTGCCAGTAGGGATAGCGGGAGTGTCCCGGATACGCAGTATTTT
CASRDSGSVPDTQYF
>TRBD1|TRBJ2-7|15|once|TRBV7-2
TGTGCCAGCAGCTTATACACAGGGGCGAGGAACGAGCAGTACTTC
CASSLYTGARNEQYF
>TRBD1|TRBJ1-2|13|-|TRBV29-1
TGCAGCGTGCGACAGGGGGAAGGCTATGGCTACACCTTC
CSVRQGEGYGYTF
>TRBD2|TRBJ2-5|14|-|TRBV5-8
TGTGCCAGCAGCAGGGGACTAGCGCAAGAGACCCAGTACTTC
CASSRGLAQETQYF
>TRBD1|TRBJ1-5|14|-|TRBV7-2
TGTGCCAGCAGCGCCGACAGGGGAGGACAGCCCCAGCATTTT
CASSADRGGQPQHF
>TRBD1|TRBJ2-7|15|-|TRBV18
TGTGCCAGCTCACCAGGACAGGGGGCTTCCTACGAGCAGTACTTC
CASSPGQGASYEQYF
>-|TRBJ2-7|13|few|TRBV4-3
TGCGCCAGCAGCCAAGACAGGGTTTACGAGCAGTACTTC
CASSQDRVYEQYF